This T cell receptor (beta chain) was obtained from a study of PD-1 blockade in classical Hodgkin lymphoma. Study outcomes and limitations: The drivers behind the repertoire differences, possibly disease activity or prior therapy, remain undefined.

The CDR3 covers 15 residues. Germline V gene data show CDR1 as LNHNV and CDR2 as YYDKDF (reference sequence). The ends were cut back, 0 bases at V and 8 bases at J, with 11 bases in the middle. Time point in this sample: newly diagnosed, previously untreated cHL patient sample. Thawed PBMCs yielded CD4+ T cells through magnetic negative selection. For comparison, PBMCs from newly diagnosed, untreated classical Hodgkin lymphoma were used. Assay used: immunoSEQ multiplex PCR; TCRdb lists only in-frame clones, some missing. The sample yields tens of thousands of clones, roughly 89% seen once. For this clone: No antigen is known for it.

The V and J genes are TRBV15 and TRBJ1-6; D might be TRBD1 (5 bases). The specimen sequenced was CD4+ T cells from blood. The clonotype originates from a human donor with classical Hodgkin lymphoma. CDR3: CATSRDGTGDSPLHF. The CDR3 DNA sequence: TGTGCCACCAGCAGAGATGGGACGGGTGATTCACCCCTCCACTTT. Full variable domain (missing parts from reference TRBV15 and TRBJ1-6): DAMVIQNPRYQVTQFGKPVTLSCSQTLNHNVMYWYQQKSSQAPKLLFHYYDKDFNNEADTPDNFQSRRPNTSFCFLDIRSPGLGDTAMYLCATSRDGTGDSPLHFGNGTRLTVT.